These 25 T cell receptor beta chains were sequenced from one sample in a study of T-cell reconstitution after alpha-beta-depleted transplantation in children (dated by TCRdb to about 2016). Libraries were prepared through PCR. The sample was run on an Illumina HiSeq 2500. TCR libraries were prepared with molecular barcoding, using unique molecular identifiers to normalize TCRbeta repertoire quantification. The public reads were reanalyzed by TCRdb: fastp trimming at Q25, MiXCR alignment, in-frame beta chains only. Rows are combined by CDR3 protein, so each entry shows the most common genes and DNA. The sample table records 800,000 to 1,000,000 distinct CDR3 sequences; about 29% of these occur just once. The ten largest clones take up about 28% of the sample. The treatment or condition label corresponds to: allogeneic hematopoietic cell transplantation with graft depleted of TCRalphabeta T cells and CD19 B cells.

Sequenced here: PBMCs, mostly from graft donor cells, sampled 360 days after TCRalphabeta/CD19-depleted stem cell transplant. The receptors come from a boy less than two years old who had a stem cell transplant for SCID, so the T cells may come from the graft donor.

The sample holds many counts of this clonotype. The CDR3 reads CASSEWTNSETQYF. The CDR3, as DNA: TGTGCCAGCAGTGAATGGACGAATTCGGAGACCCAGTACTTC. The chain couples TRBV6-1 to TRBJ2-5, with D uncertain. The ends were cut back, 2 bases at V and 5 bases at J, with 12 bases in the middle. Germline-derived CDR1 and CDR2 are MNHNS and SASEGT. The CDR3 runs 14 residues.

This rearrangement joins TRBV11-1 to TRBJ2-7; 7 positions match TRBD2. The CDR3 covers 19 residues. Germline trimming cut 5 bases from V and 4 bases from J; bases unmatched to any gene: 23. The germline gives CDR1 SGHAT, CDR2 FQDESV (reference sequence). The CDR3 sequence is CASSGVFSAGMGGMYEQYF. For the CDR3, the DNA is TGTGCCAGCAGCGGCGTCTTTAGTGCGGGGATGGGAGGGATGTACGAGCAGTACTTC.

As to this clonotype: The junction does not match germline at one end; this may be a read error. The chain uses TRBV12-3 or TRBV12-4 and TRBJ2-1; TRBD2 agrees at 9 bases. CDR3 length equals 17 residues. In nucleotides, the CDR3 is TGTACCAGCAGTTTAGGGTCTATTAGCGGGGGTTACAATGAGCAGTTCTTC. The encoded protein is CTSSLGSISGGYNEQFF.

This clonotype has more than one count but fewer than ten. The chain's CDR3 is CASSSTDGHYEQYF. The CDR3 DNA reads TGTGCCAGCAGTTCAACGGACGGGCACTACGAGCAGTACTTC. The chain carries TRBV12-3 or TRBV12-4 and TRBJ2-7; D remains unclear. Deletions cut 4 bases from V and 3 bases from J, with 13 bases between. The CDR3 has 14 amino acids.

The chain links TRBV5-1 to TRBJ2-1; maybe TRBD1 (5 bases). Per the germline V gene, CDR1 is SGHRS and CDR2 is YFSETQ. V shed 0 bases and J shed 4 bases, with 14 bases lying between them. This CDR3 spans 16 amino acids. CDR3 DNA sequence: TGCGCCAGCAGCTTGGGCGTGACAGAGATTTACAATGAGCAGTTCTTC. This codes for CASSLGVTEIYNEQFF.

This clonotype showed up just a few times. The V gene is TRBV9, the J gene TRBJ2-5, with 11 bases identical to TRBD2. This CDR3 is 15 amino acids long. The ends lost 4 bases at V and 4 bases at J; junction bases unmatched: 6. From germline, CDR1 is SGDLS and CDR2 YYNGEE. CDR3 DNA: TGTGCCAGCAGCTCACGACTAGCGGGGACAGAGACCCAGTACTTC. It is translated as CASSSRLAGTETQYF.

This clonotype was recorded once. The chain couples TRBV27 to TRBJ2-3; D possibly uses TRBD1 or TRBD2 (6 bases each). The CDR3 sequence is 16 residues long. The V end was cut by 6 bases, the J end by 3 bases, with 19 bases between. Germline V gives CDR1 MNHEY, CDR2 SMNVEV (reference sequence). The chain's CDR3 is CASSPRRGVGTDTQYF. CDR3 bases: TGTGCCAGCAGCCCTCGGAGGGGGGTGGGGACAGATACGCAGTATTTT.

This clonotype occurred many times. This rearrangement joins TRBV5-1 to TRBJ2-7, with a weak D call TRBD1 (6 bases). The ends were cut back, 4 bases at V and 3 bases at J, with 14 bases in the middle. The CDR3 sequence is 14 residues long. Per germline, CDR1 SGHRS and CDR2 YFSETQ. The CDR3 DNA reads TGCGCCAGCAGCCCCGGACAGTCCTACTACGAGCAGTACTTC. This gives the protein CASSPGQSYYEQYF. Full variable domain (remainder filled in from reference TRBV5-1 and TRBJ2-7): KAGVTQTPRYLIKTRGQQVTLSCSPISGHRSVSWYQQTPGQGLQFLFEYFSETQRNKGNFPGRFSGRQFSNSRSEMNVSTLELGDSALYLCASSPGQSYYEQYFGPGTRLTVT.

This clonotype was detected only a few times. V gene TRBV29-1 combines with J gene TRBJ2-1, with 9 bases matching TRBD2. The V gene end was trimmed by 6 bases and the J gene end by 9 bases; junction bases not matched to a gene: 12. Looked up from germline, CDR1 is SQVTM and CDR2 is ANQGSEA. This CDR3 is 14 amino acids long. The CDR3, as DNA: TGCAGCGTGGGCGGGGGGGCGTTAAGAGTTGAGCAGTTCTTC. Amino acids: CSVGGGALRVEQFF.

The rearrangement joins TRBV30 to TRBJ2-3; 12 bases line up with TRBD1. Germline CDR1 and CDR2: GTSNPN and SVGIG (reference sequence). The CDR3 consists of 14 residues. Trimming removed 5 bases from V and 6 bases from J; junction bases left unmatched: 6. The CDR3 DNA reads as TGTGCCTGGTGGGACAGGGGGCTTTCCGATACGCAGTATTTT. Its protein product is CAWWDRGLSDTQYF. Supplemented by reference TRBV30 and TRBJ2-3, the full variable domain reads SQTIHQWPATLVQPVGSPLSLECTVEGTSNPNLYWYRQAAGRGLQLLFYSVGIGQISSEVPQNLSASRPQDRQFILSSKKLLLSDSGFYLCAWWDRGLSDTQYFGPGTRLTVL.

This clonotype turned up a few times. J is TRBJ2-1 and V is TRBV6-1; 13 bases fit TRBD2. The CDR3 has 15 residues. Per the germline V gene, CDR1 is MNHNS and CDR2 is SASEGT. The V segment lost 8 bases and the J segment 7 bases; nucleotides outside the gene matches: 8. The CDR3 DNA reads as TGTGCCAGCTGTACACCGGGACTAGCGGGGAATGAGCAGTTCTTC. Translation: CASCTPGLAGNEQFF.

The rearrangement joins TRBV4-3 to TRBJ2-1; 10 nucleotides match TRBD2. This CDR3 has 16 amino acids. The germline V gene encodes CDR1 LGHNA and CDR2 YSLEER. V lost 2 bases to trimming and J lost 5 bases; unmatched junction nucleotides: 6. The CDR3 coding sequence is TGCGCCAGCAGCCAATCGGTCGGGACTAGCGACAATGAGCAGTTCTTC. Protein product: CASSQSVGTSDNEQFF.

This chain joins TRBV5-1 and TRBJ2-7, with D hard to call. Germline CDR1 reads SGHRS; CDR2 reads YFSETQ. V lost 0 bases and J lost 2, with 6 bases in between. This CDR3 is 13 amino acids long. Here the CDR3 reads CASSLDTTYEQYF. The DNA for the CDR3 is TGCGCCAGCAGCTTGGACACTACCTACGAGCAGTACTTC.

The chain recombines TRBV5-1 with TRBJ1-1, with D possibly matching TRBD1 (5 bases). The length of the CDR3 is 15 residues. CDR1 is SGHRS and CDR2 is YFSETQ in the germline V gene. Deletions cut 4 bases from V and 0 bases from J, with 13 bases between. In DNA form, the CDR3 reads TGCGCCAGCAGCCTCCCGGGGGGGGTGAACACTGAAGCTTTCTTT. As protein: CASSLPGGVNTEAFF.

The chain links TRBV4-1 to TRBJ2-7; 7 bases map to TRBD1. Germline trimming cut 3 bases from V and 3 bases from J; bases unmatched to any gene: 5. This CDR3 comprises 14 residues. The germline V gene encodes CDR1 MGHRA and CDR2 YSYEKL. As DNA, the CDR3 is TGCGCCAGCAGCCACCTACAGGGGATCTACGAGCAGTACTTC. Translating gives CASSHLQGIYEQYF.

V usage is TRBV20-1 and J usage is TRBJ1-2; D gene uncertain. The germline gives CDR1 DFQATT, CDR2 SNEGSKA (reference sequence). The CDR3 has 12 residues. The V gene lost 2 bases and the J gene lost 4 bases, with 8 bases spanning the gap. The CDR3 nucleotides read TGCAGTGCTAGATCGGTGATCTATGGCTACACCTTC. This codes for CSARSVIYGYTF.

This sequence joins TRBV20-1 and TRBJ2-7; 7 nucleotides agree with TRBD1. The CDR3 loop spans 12 amino acids. The junction had 8 bases not matched to a gene; V was cut back by 5 bases and J by 7 bases. From germline, CDR1 is DFQATT and CDR2 SNEGSKA (reference sequence). Here the CDR3 reads CSAARGGREQYF. The CDR3 DNA sequence: TGCAGTGCTGCGCGAGGGGGCCGGGAGCAGTACTTC.

The rearrangement uses TRBV4-3 and TRBJ2-3; D unresolved. Germline lookup yields CDR1 LGHNA and CDR2 YSLEER. The CDR3 length is 14 residues. The V gene lost 0 bases and the J gene lost 11 bases, with 15 bases spanning the gap. CDR3 sequence reads: CASSQDLGPRVQYF. The CDR3 bases are TGCGCCAGCAGCCAAGACCTGGGCCCTCGGGTGCAGTATTTT.

This clonotype was seen a few times. This chain links TRBV10-3 with TRBJ2-7; 7 bases are a match to TRBD1. The length of the CDR3 is 15 residues. V lost 6 bases, J lost 1 base, and 9 bases stayed unmatched. Germline loops: CDR1 ENHRY, CDR2 SYGVKD. Written as DNA, the CDR3 is TGTGCCATCAGCACCGGACAGGTAAAATCCTACGAGCAGTACTTC. Its protein is CAISTGQVKSYEQYF.

The chain links TRBV5-4 to TRBJ2-6, with 13 bases lining up with TRBD2. The CDR3 is 20 amino acids. The germline V gene encodes CDR1 SGHNT and CDR2 YYREEE (reference sequence). With V trimmed by 0 bases and J by 0 bases, 6 bases remained unmatched. DNA for the CDR3: TGTGCCAGCAGCTTGGCCGGGACTAGCGGGGTTAGCTCTGGGGCCAACGTCCTGACTTTC. Protein sequence: CASSLAGTSGVSSGANVLTF.

The chain combines TRBV5-1 with TRBJ1-1; D possibly corresponds to TRBD1 (5 bases). Looked up from germline, CDR1 is SGHRS and CDR2 is YFSETQ. The length of the CDR3 is 15 residues. V shed 4 bases and J shed 4 bases, with 17 bases lying between them. Written as DNA, the CDR3 is TGCGCCAGCAGCCGGGATCTTGGGGGACTCACTGAAGCTTTCTTT. This gives the protein CASSRDLGGLTEAFF.

This chain uses TRBV9 with TRBJ2-3; tentative D call: TRBD1 (6 bases). Trimming shortened V by 4 bases and J by 2 bases, and 17 bases separated the two germline ends. The CDR3 contains 16 residues. CDR1 is SGDLS and CDR2 is YYNGEE in the germline V gene. The CDR3 DNA sequence: TGTGCCAGCAGCCCGTGGGGGCGCAGTATCACAGATACGCAGTATTTT. This gives the protein CASSPWGRSITDTQYF.

With regard to this clonotype: This clone may be a read error of a much larger clone one base away. V and J are TRBV18 and TRBJ1-3, with a weak D call TRBD1 (6 bases). The V gene lost 2 bases and the J gene lost 0 bases, with 8 bases spanning the gap. Germline CDR1 and CDR2: KGHSH and LQKENI. The CDR3 consists of 15 residues. For the CDR3, the DNA is TGTGCCAGCTCACCAAACAGGGACTCTGGAAACACCATATATTTT. It is translated as CASSPNRDSGNTIYF.

This clonotype was seen more than once but under ten times. V usage is TRBV5-1 and J usage is TRBJ1-3, with TRBD1 matching over 12 bases. V shed 3 bases, J shed 4 bases, and the junction held 8 bases outside the gene matches. This CDR3 has 17 amino acids. The germline gives CDR1 SGHRS, CDR2 YFSETQ. The CDR3 loop reads CASSYSGTGGVGNTIYF. CDR3 DNA: TGCGCCAGCAGCTACTCCGGGACAGGGGGCGTAGGAAACACCATATATTTT.

The V call is TRBV18, the J call TRBJ2-3; D is perhaps TRBD2 (6 bases). The germline gives CDR1 KGHSH, CDR2 LQKENI. Trimming removed 0 bases from V and 3 bases from J, with 13 bases in between. This CDR3 comprises 16 residues. CDR3 in DNA: TGTGCCAGCTCACCACCGGGTCTGGGGAGGACAGATACGCAGTATTTT. It encodes CASSPPGLGRTDTQYF.